Listed here are 24 T cell receptor beta chains from one sample, sequenced in a study of T cells in Graves' hyperthyroidism and ophthalmopathy. The source material, RNA transcripts, was used to amplify TCR beta CDR3 regions. The HTBI primer set served for first-round RT-PCR of the TCR CDR3. TCRdb re-analysed the multiplex PCR reads in MiXCR, keeping a single row per CDR3 protein. Of under 350,000 distinct CDR3 sequences listed, around 15% are singletons. Sequencing was carried out using blood. The receptors derive from a woman aged 40 to 50 with Graves' ophthalmopathy.

This clonotype was observed many times. The genes are TRBV28 and TRBJ2-7; no definite D call. CDR3 size: 13 residues. Trimming cost V 5 bases and J 6 bases, with 14 bases left between them. CDR1 and CDR2 from the germline V gene are MDHEN and SYDVKM. This CDR3 reads CASSLQSGFEQYF. The CDR3 region has the DNA TGTGCCAGCAGTCTCCAGTCGGGTTTCGAGCAGTACTTC.

Turning to this clonotype: A clone one base away is much larger, so this may be a read error. V and J are TRBV28 and TRBJ2-7; 9 bases align to TRBD1. V shed 6 bases and J 2 bases; nucleotides not matched to a gene: 2. Germline CDR1 and CDR2: MDHEN and SYDVKM. The CDR3 spans 13 residues. The CDR3 sequence: CASSHRGPYEQYF. The CDR3 DNA sequence: TGTGCCAGCAGCCACAGGGGGCCCTACGAGCAGTACTTC.

In its sample, this clonotype was seen many times. The V and J genes are TRBV10-1 and TRBJ1-1; maybe TRBD1 (5 bases). The CDR3 is 15 residues long. V dropped 9 bases and J dropped 2 bases, with 19 bases sitting between them. CDR1 is WNHNN and CDR2 is SYGVQD in the germline V gene (reference sequence). DNA for the CDR3: TGCGCCAGAATTATAGAAGGGACGGGCAACACTGAAGCTTTCTTT. It encodes CARIIEGTGNTEAFF.

The rearrangement uses TRBV9 and TRBJ1-2; D uncertain. V was clipped by 4 bases and J by 2 bases, with 15 bases between them. This CDR3 is built from 15 residues. Per the germline V gene, CDR1 is SGDLS and CDR2 is YYNGEE. This CDR3 is CASSPWTRPNYGYTF. Written as DNA, the CDR3 is TGTGCCAGCAGCCCTTGGACGCGTCCAAACTATGGCTACACCTTC.

This clonotype was seen ten or more times. The V gene is TRBV2, the J gene TRBJ2-7, with a tentative D call TRBD2 (6 bases). This CDR3 is 12 amino acids long. Germline values: CDR1 SNHLY, CDR2 FYNNEI. The ends were cut back, 3 bases at V and 6 bases at J, with 9 bases in the middle. Here the CDR3 DNA reads TGTGCCAGCAGTGAGGGGGGACGCGAGCAGTACTTC. It codes for CASSEGGREQYF.

This clonotype was counted ten times or more. CDR3 amino acids: CASSSRGGPAYEQYF. CDR3 coding DNA: TGTGCCAGCAGTTCCCGCGGGGGACCTGCCTACGAGCAGTACTTC. The chain couples TRBV28 to TRBJ2-7, with 7 bases fitting TRBD2. The CDR3 covers 15 residues. Germline-derived CDR1 and CDR2 are MDHEN and SYDVKM. J was trimmed by 2 bases and V by 4 bases; bases with no gene match: 8.

This clonotype came up many times. The chain employs TRBV7-9 and TRBJ2-5; 8 bases are a match to TRBD1. V gave up 1 base and J gave up 5 bases; unmatched junction bases: 9. The germline V gene encodes CDR1 SEHNR and CDR2 FQNEAQ (reference sequence). This CDR3 has 16 amino acids. The CDR3 DNA reads TGTGCCAGCAGCTTAGGAGCAGGGGGCATCAGCGAGACCCAGTACTTC. Protein: CASSLGAGGISETQYF.

The genes are TRBV5-4 and TRBJ2-5, with TRBD2 as a possible D gene (6 bases). The germline V gene has CDR1 SGHNT and CDR2 YYREEE (reference sequence). The CDR3 consists of 16 residues. Between the trimmed V and J ends, which lost 4 bases and 5 bases, there was a span of 21 bases. The CDR3 DNA reads as TGTGCCAGCAGCCCGCTCGAGACGGGAGTGGATGAGACCCAGTACTTC. Its protein is CASSPLETGVDETQYF.

This clonotype was detected ten times or more. V is TRBV5-1 and J is TRBJ1-3; D is unresolved. This CDR3 has 16 residues. Germline V gene lookup returns CDR1 SGHRS and CDR2 YFSETQ. Trimming removed 0 bases at V and 1 base at J, with 11 bases between. The CDR3 protein is CASSLADGGSGNTIYF. The CDR3, as DNA: TGCGCCAGCAGCTTGGCGGACGGTGGTTCTGGAAACACCATATATTTT.

There are many counts of this clonotype. The chain couples TRBV9 to TRBJ2-7; tentatively, D is TRBD1 (5 bases). The CDR3 extends over 14 amino acids. Germline CDR1 reads SGDLS; CDR2 reads YYNGEE. Trimming stripped 2 bases from V and 1 base from J, with 10 bases between. CDR3: CASSVAGLSYEQYF. The CDR3 DNA sequence: TGTGCCAGCAGCGTGGCAGGGCTTTCCTACGAGCAGTACTTC.

In this sample, this clonotype turned up many times. The V and J genes are TRBV12-3 or TRBV12-4 and TRBJ2-7; D remains ambiguous. Trimming removed 2 bases from V and 2 bases from J, with 13 bases in between. The CDR3 length is 15 residues. The CDR3 region is CASSLKSTATYEQYF. CDR3 nucleotides: TGTGCCAGCAGTTTAAAGTCCACAGCGACCTACGAGCAGTACTTC.

This clonotype was found many times. The chain has TRBV6-1 and TRBJ1-5; tentatively, D is TRBD1 (5 bases). V lost 1 base to trimming and J lost 1 base, with 11 bases between them. The CDR3 loop spans 16 amino acids. Germline CDR1 is MNHNS and CDR2 is SASEGT. CDR3 region: CASSEVDMGSNQPQHF. CDR3 DNA sequence: TGTGCCAGCAGTGAAGTGGACATGGGGAGCAATCAGCCCCAGCATTTT.

This chain joins TRBV28 and TRBJ1-1, with D unclear. The ends were cut back, 3 bases at V and 4 bases at J, with 12 bases in the middle. Germline CDR1 reads MDHEN; CDR2 reads SYDVKM. This CDR3 is 14 amino acids long. The chain's CDR3 is CASSFGVRSTEAFF. The DNA for the CDR3 is TGTGCCAGCAGTTTCGGGGTTCGGAGCACTGAAGCTTTCTTT.

V usage is TRBV5-1 and J usage is TRBJ2-4; 10 bases are shared with TRBD1. The CDR3 is made up of 15 amino acids. Germline V gene data show CDR1 as SGHRS and CDR2 as YFSETQ. After removal of 4 bases from V and 7 bases from J, the junction contained 8 bases not matched to a gene. This chain's CDR3 is CASSTDRGRLNIQYF. The CDR3 coding sequence is TGCGCCAGCAGCACTGACAGGGGGCGGTTGAACATTCAGTACTTC.

This clonotype was seen ten or more times. The chain links TRBV6-1 to TRBJ1-5; D is possibly TRBD1 (6 bases). Trimming took 4 bases from V and 6 from J, leaving 13 bases between them. CDR3 size: 14 residues. Germline assignment: CDR1 MNHNS and CDR2 SASEGT. The CDR3 loop is CASSGAQGSQPQHF. DNA of the CDR3: TGTGCCAGCAGTGGAGCCCAGGGGAGTCAGCCCCAGCATTTT.

This clonotype has a handful of counts. The rearrangement joins TRBV9 to TRBJ1-1, with a tentative D call TRBD1 (6 bases). The CDR3 length is 14 residues. Germline CDR1 reads SGDLS; CDR2 reads YYNGEE. V dropped 3 bases and J dropped 8 bases, with 17 bases sitting between them. CDR3 nucleotide sequence: TGTGCCAGCAGCGCCGGACAGCGGTTCGGGGAAGCTTTCTTT. It is translated as CASSAGQRFGEAFF. Looking up the rest from reference TRBV9 and TRBJ1-1 gives the full variable domain: DSGVTQTPKHLITATGQRVTLRCSPRSGDLSVYWYQQSLDQGLQFLIQYYNGEERAKGNILERFSAQQFPDLHSELNLSSLELGDSALYFCASSAGQRFGEAFFGQGTRLTVV.

As regards this clonotype: A much larger clone lies one base from this, so it may be a read error. The conserved closing phenylalanine or tryptophan is absent in this CDR3, likely reflecting a read error. J is TRBJ1-1 and V is TRBV6-5; unclear D gene. Trimming left V 5 bases short and J 1 base short, with 17 bases between. Germline CDR1 MNHEY, CDR2 SVGAGI. This CDR3 comprises 16 residues. The CDR3: CASSIQYPIENTEAFV. CDR3 sequence (DNA): TGTGCCAGCAGTATACAGTATCCAATTGAGAACACTGAAGCTTTCGTT.

This clonotype has ten or more counts. This chain links TRBV12-3 or TRBV12-4 with TRBJ1-5, with D perhaps TRBD1 (6 bases). V lost 5 bases and J lost 7, with 12 bases in between. The CDR3 runs to 13 residues. CDR3 amino acids: CASSLQGWQPQHF. In DNA, the CDR3 is TGTGCCAGCAGTCTACAGGGCTGGCAGCCCCAGCATTTT.

In this sample, this clonotype turned up a few times. V usage is TRBV12-5 and J usage is TRBJ2-4, with D uncertain. CDR1 and CDR2 (germline): LGHNT, FRNRAP. This CDR3 has 17 amino acids. Trimming cost V 2 bases and J 2 bases, with 16 bases left between them. For the CDR3, the DNA is TGTGCTAGTGGTTTGCTTCCAGCCGAACCTCCCAAAAACATTCAGTACTTC. Protein: CASGLLPAEPPKNIQYF.

This clonotype has just a few counts. The chain joins TRBV7-2 to TRBJ1-1; no clear D gene. V was shortened by 1 base and J by 2 bases, with 8 bases between the two germline ends. CDR3 length: 14 amino acids. In germline, CDR1 is SGHTA, CDR2 FQGNSA. This CDR3 is CASSLVIHNTEAFF. As DNA, the CDR3 is TGTGCCAGCAGCTTAGTAATACACAACACTGAAGCTTTCTTT. The full variable domain, with the rest looked up from reference TRBV7-2 and TRBJ1-1, is GAGVSQSPSNKVTEKGKDVELRCDPISGHTALYWYRQSLGQGLEFLIYFQGNSAPDKSGLPSDRFSAERTGGSVSTLTIQRTQQEDSAVYLCASSLVIHNTEAFFGQGTRLTVV.

This clonotype occurred many times. V usage is TRBV10-3 and J usage is TRBJ2-2; D might be TRBD1 or TRBD2, each matching 5 bases. The CDR3 totals 14 residues. The V gene's germline CDR1 is ENHRY and CDR2 SYGVKD. Trimming pared 8 bases from V and 1 base from J, leaving 11 bases between. CDR3 DNA: TGTGCCATCCGTGGGACGGAGAACACCGGGGAGCTGTTTTTT. Translation gives CAIRGTENTGELFF.

This clonotype has a count of ten or more. The V call is TRBV20-1, the J call TRBJ2-1; the match to TRBD2 covers 9 bases. Germline loops: CDR1 DFQATT, CDR2 SNEGSKA (reference sequence). The length of the CDR3 is 15 residues. V lost 5 bases, J lost 5 bases, and 10 bases stayed unmatched. The CDR3 DNA is TGCAGTGCTTGGAGTGGTAGCGGGAGCGACAATGAGCAGTTCTTC. Translated, it gives CSAWSGSGSDNEQFF.

In its sample, this clonotype was seen many times. The chain is built from TRBV2 and TRBJ1-5; TRBD1 is a possible D gene (6 bases). The CDR3 is 14 residues long. V lost 5 bases, J lost 4 bases, and 12 bases lay in between. Per germline, CDR1 SNHLY and CDR2 FYNNEI. The CDR3 coding sequence is TGTGCCAGCAGTATGGGGAGGGGGAATCAGCCCCAGCATTTT. Protein product: CASSMGRGNQPQHF.

This clonotype was observed a few times. This chain connects TRBV18 to TRBJ2-7, with 8 positions matching TRBD2. V trimming: 0 bases; J trimming: 7 bases; junction bases outside the gene matches: 8. The CDR3 has 15 amino acids. The germline V gene has CDR1 KGHSH and CDR2 LQKENI. In nucleotides, the CDR3 is TGTGCCAGCTCACCACCGGCCGGGAGGGCCCTTGAGCAGTACTTC. Translated: CASSPPAGRALEQYF.